This T cell receptor beta chain was recorded in a study of patients and donors after allogeneic stem cell transplantation. The V gene's germline CDR1 is MDHEN and CDR2 SYDVKM. V lost 1 base, J lost 6 bases, and 10 bases lay in between. The length of the CDR3 is 14 residues. One entry per CDR3 protein, called by TCRdb with MiXCR from the RT-PCR reads. The data hold some 200,000 distinct CDR3 sequences, with more than 35% observed a single time. The TCR was taken from a human donor who was either an allogeneic HSCT recipient or a stem cell or donor lymphocyte infusion donor (not recorded which). It is not recorded whose cells these are; they may come from a transplant donor. Specimen: blood, either unsorted or a sorted T cell fraction (not recorded which). The J gene is TRBJ1-3, the V gene TRBV28; D not resolved. This CDR3 is CASSLFGRQNTIYF. CDR3 bases: TGTGCCAGCAGTTTATTCGGCAGGCAAAACACCATATATTTT.